Listed here are 24 T cell receptor beta chains from one sample, sequenced in a study of graft-versus-host responses after intestinal transplantation. The repertoire was sequenced with immunoSEQ multiplex PCR; TCRdb's copy has only in-frame clones and lacks some. The data hold 15,000 to 20,000 clones, with 80% to 95% observed a single time. The sequencing here drew on PBMCs, taken 350 to 400 days after transplant. The source of these receptors is a human patient who received an intestinal transplant, so some T cells may come from the graft donor.

V is TRBV4-2 and J is TRBJ2-7; 10 nucleotides agree with TRBD2. Germline V CDR1 and CDR2: LGHNA, YNFKEQ. Germline trimming cut 0 bases from V and 2 bases from J; bases unmatched to any gene: 1. This CDR3 is built from 15 residues. DNA for the CDR3: TGTGCCAGCAGCCAAGAGAGCGGGGGGGCCTACGAGCAGTACTTC. Translating gives CASSQESGGAYEQYF.

This clone has a single count. The chain links TRBV9 to TRBJ2-4, with D maybe TRBD2 (5 bases). CDR3 length equals 15 residues. Trimming removed 0 bases from V and 1 base from J, with 8 bases in between. Germline V CDR1 and CDR2: SGDLS, YYNGEE. The CDR3 loop reads CASSVGGEAKNIQYF. The CDR3 DNA reads TGTGCCAGCAGCGTAGGGGGAGAGGCCAAAAACATTCAGTACTTC. Together with reference TRBV9 and TRBJ2-4, the CDR3 gives the full variable domain: DSGVTQTPKHLITATGQRVTLRCSPRSGDLSVYWYQQSLDQGLQFLIQYYNGEERAKGNILERFSAQQFPDLHSELNLSSLELGDSALYFCASSVGGEAKNIQYFGAGTRLSVL.

This chain connects TRBV10-2 to TRBJ2-2; 11 nucleotides match TRBD2. CDR3 length equals 14 residues. Trimming cost V 6 bases and J 7 bases; bases outside gene matches: 4. In germline, CDR1 is WSHSY, CDR2 SAAADI. The CDR3 reads CASRLAGAGGELFF. In DNA, the CDR3 is TGCGCCAGCAGACTAGCGGGAGCGGGCGGGGAGCTGTTTTTT.

The CDR3 protein is CASSLTGKYNEQFF. The CDR3 DNA is TGTGCCAGCAGCCTGACAGGGAAATACAATGAGCAGTTCTTC. This chain links TRBV7-9 with TRBJ2-1, with 7 bases matching TRBD1. Germline CDR1 SEHNR, CDR2 FQNEAQ (reference sequence). The CDR3 length is 14 residues. V was clipped by 5 bases and J by 4 bases; unmatched bases: 5. The variable domain in full, completed from reference TRBV7-9 and TRBJ2-1, reads DTGVSQNPRHKITKRGQNVTFRCDPISEHNRLYWYRQTLGQGPEFLTYFQNEAQLEKSRLLSDRFSAERPKGSFSTLEIQRTEQGDSAMYLCASSLTGKYNEQFFGPGTRLTVL.

This chain joins TRBV5-6 and TRBJ1-3; unclear D gene. The germline V gene encodes CDR1 SGHDT and CDR2 YYEEEE. The CDR3 contains 16 residues. V was cut by 3 bases and J by 0 bases, with 13 bases left in between. The CDR3 sequence: CASSSVPLFSGNTIYF. The CDR3 bases are TGTGCCAGCAGCTCCGTCCCACTTTTCTCTGGAAACACCATATATTTT.

This chain joins TRBV2 and TRBJ2-3; the match to TRBD2 covers 8 bases. The CDR3 extends over 14 amino acids. Germline loops: CDR1 SNHLY, CDR2 FYNNEI. V shed 9 bases and J 4 bases; nucleotides not matched to a gene: 9. The CDR3 nucleotides are TGTGCCAGTAATAGACAAGCGGGGGCAGATACGCAGTATTTT. Translating gives CASNRQAGADTQYF.

This chain uses TRBV19 with TRBJ2-3, with 9 nucleotides matching TRBD2. The V segment lost 6 bases and the J segment 5 bases; nucleotides outside the gene matches: 12. The CDR3 contains 16 residues. Germline V CDR1 and CDR2: LNHDA, SQIVND (reference sequence). CDR3 sequence (DNA): TGTGCCAGTAGGGACCTTAGCGGGAGTGAAAGAGATACGCAGTATTTT. Translating gives CASRDLSGSERDTQYF.

The chain joins TRBV7-9 to TRBJ1-4; no clear D. With 5 bases removed from V and 4 bases from J, the gap between germline ends came to 8 bases. This CDR3 contains 13 residues. Per the germline V gene, CDR1 is SEHNR and CDR2 is FQNEAQ (reference sequence). The CDR3 here is CASSPQHNEKLFF. As DNA, the CDR3 is TGTGCCAGCAGCCCCCAACATAATGAAAAACTGTTTTTT.

This clone was observed a handful of times. This chain uses TRBV28 with TRBJ2-7; D is tentatively TRBD1 or TRBD2 (5 bases each). This CDR3 is built from 15 residues. The germline gives CDR1 MDHEN, CDR2 SYDVKM. V lost 4 bases and J 3 bases, leaving 16 bases between the germline ends. The CDR3 DNA is TGTGCCAGCAGTTACCCTGGGACGGCCAACTACGAGCAGTACTTC. It translates to CASSYPGTANYEQYF.

V and J are TRBV6-1 and TRBJ1-1, with D hard to call. The V gene's germline CDR1 is MNHNS and CDR2 SASEGT. CDR3 length: 14 residues. Trimming removed 1 base from V and 1 base from J, with 7 bases in between. The DNA for the CDR3 is TGTGCCAGCAGTGAAGGTTTTAGGAACACTGAAGCTTTCTTT. Its protein is CASSEGFRNTEAFF.

In this sample, this clone turned up once. This sequence joins TRBV5-1 and TRBJ2-3; maybe TRBD1 (6 bases). Germline CDR1 is SGHRS and CDR2 is YFSETQ. The CDR3 totals 16 residues. V was trimmed by 1 base and J by 2 bases, leaving 14 bases between them. The CDR3 spells CASSLPSTGNTDTQYF. The DNA of the CDR3 is TGCGCCAGCAGCTTGCCTTCGACAGGTAACACAGATACGCAGTATTTT.

The gene calls are TRBV15 and TRBJ2-1, with 7 bases aligning to TRBD2. This CDR3 comprises 18 residues. CDR1 LNHNV and CDR2 YYDKDF come from the germline V gene (reference sequence). The V and J ends lost 1 base and 4 bases, in that order; junction bases with no gene match: 13. DNA of the CDR3: TGTGCCACCAGCAGAGTGGGAGGACTAGAAGAATTGTACAATGAGCAGTTCTTC. Encoded protein: CATSRVGGLEELYNEQFF.

Turning to this clone: This same CDR3 is encoded by further DNA sequences in the sample. The chain links TRBV7-3 to TRBJ1-1, with 8 bases identical to TRBD1. The CDR3 extends over 14 amino acids. V dropped 5 bases and J dropped 3; count of bases not matched to a gene: 5. Germline V CDR1 and CDR2: SGHTA, FQGTGA. CDR3 region: CASSLTGADTEAFF. CDR3 DNA sequence: TGTGCCAGCAGCCTGACAGGGGCGGACACTGAAGCTTTCTTT.

The gene calls are TRBV5-1 and TRBJ2-3; D may be TRBD1 or TRBD2 (5 bases each). The CDR3 consists of 16 residues. The V and J ends lost 0 bases and 1 base respectively, with 12 bases between them. The germline gives CDR1 SGHRS, CDR2 YFSETQ. This CDR3 reads CASSLGGAGGTDTQYF. CDR3 bases: TGCGCCAGCAGCTTGGGAGGGGCAGGAGGCACAGATACGCAGTATTTT.

This clone has just a few counts. The V and J genes are TRBV11-3 and TRBJ2-7; 8 bases are a match to TRBD1. Looked up from germline, CDR1 is SGHNT and CDR2 is YENEEA. The CDR3 contains 14 residues. Unmatched junction bases numbered 8, after V lost 5 bases and J lost 5 bases. In DNA, the CDR3 is TGTGCCAGCAGCCCGGACAGGGACAGCCACGAGCAGTACTTC. Translated: CASSPDRDSHEQYF.

The chain has TRBV11-3 and TRBJ2-2; TRBD1 matches at 8 bases. The CDR3 runs to 13 residues. With 6 bases clipped from V and 6 bases from J, the junction kept 3 bases outside the gene matches. Germline CDR1 is SGHNT and CDR2 is YENEEA. The CDR3, as DNA: TGTGCCAGCAGGGGCAGGGGGCCCGGGGAGCTGTTTTTT. Protein product: CASRGRGPGELFF.

J is TRBJ2-5 and V is TRBV5-1; D call uncertain. This CDR3 is built from 12 residues. Germline CDR1 is SGHRS and CDR2 is YFSETQ. The V and J ends lost 4 bases and 2 bases respectively, with 6 bases between them. CDR3 residues: CASSISQETQYF. DNA for the CDR3: TGCGCCAGCAGCATTTCACAAGAGACCCAGTACTTC.

The rearrangement uses TRBV28 and TRBJ2-1; 8 bases fit TRBD2. In germline, CDR1 is MDHEN, CDR2 SYDVKM. J lost 5 bases, V lost 6 bases, and 9 bases had no gene match. The CDR3 totals 15 residues. CDR3 region: CASRAGTRLHNEQFF. CDR3 in DNA: TGTGCCAGCAGGGCCGGGACTAGGCTCCACAATGAGCAGTTCTTC.

Comments on this clone: One end of the junction varies from germline; a read error may be responsible. This chain connects TRBV5-1 to TRBJ2-7, with D uncertain. The CDR3 spans 15 residues. Germline CDR1 is SGHRS and CDR2 is YFSETQ. The CDR3 nucleotides read TGTGCCAGCAGCCCCCCGTTTGGGCCAACCTACGAGCAGTACTTC. Translation gives CASSPPFGPTYEQYF. Together with reference TRBV5-1 and TRBJ2-7, the CDR3 gives the full variable domain: KAGVTQTPRYLIKTRGQQVTLSCSPISGHRSVSWYQQTPGQGLQFLFEYFSETQRNKGNFPGRFSGRQFSNSRSEMNVSTLELGDSALYLCASSPPFGPTYEQYFGPGTRLTVT.

The chain joins TRBV6-5 to TRBJ2-2; 7 bases map to TRBD1. J lost 7 bases, V lost 11 bases, and 4 bases had no gene match. The CDR3 covers 11 residues. The germline V gene encodes CDR1 MNHEY and CDR2 SVGAGI. The DNA of the CDR3 is TGTGCCGCGACAGGGAACGGGGAGCTGTTTTTT. This encodes CAATGNGELFF.

The genes are TRBV6-1 and TRBJ2-2, with D tentatively TRBD2 (6 bases). Trimming pared 5 bases from V and 3 bases from J, leaving 10 bases between. Looked up from germline, CDR1 is MNHNS and CDR2 is SASEGT. The CDR3 length is 14 residues. Here the CDR3 reads CASSNRGYTGELFF. The DNA for the CDR3 is TGTGCCAGCAGTAATCGGGGGTACACCGGGGAGCTGTTTTTT.

The chain uses TRBV6-1 and TRBJ2-7, with 8 bases that match TRBD1. Trimming at V came to 3 bases and at J to 6 bases, leaving 4 bases not matched to a gene. CDR1 and CDR2 from the germline V gene are MNHNS and SASEGT. This CDR3 has 13 residues. The CDR3 region has the DNA TGTGCCAGCAGTGATACGGACAGGGCCGAGCAGTACTTC. It encodes CASSDTDRAEQYF.

The genes are TRBV28 and TRBJ2-3; TRBD2 aligns across 7 bases. V trimming: 5 bases; J trimming: 0 bases; junction bases outside the gene matches: 2. Germline V gives CDR1 MDHEN, CDR2 SYDVKM. This CDR3 is built from 14 residues. In nucleotides, the CDR3 is TGTGCCAGCAGTAGCGGGGCTAGCACAGATACGCAGTATTTT. It translates to CASSSGASTDTQYF.

This clone was seen just once. The J gene is TRBJ1-5, the V gene TRBV6-5; no clear D gene. The ends were cut back, 6 bases at V and 5 bases at J, with 11 bases in the middle. In germline, CDR1 is MNHEY, CDR2 SVGAGI. CDR3 length equals 13 residues. CDR3 region: CASSWERDQPQHF. The DNA of the CDR3 is TGTGCCAGCAGCTGGGAGAGGGATCAGCCCCAGCATTTT.